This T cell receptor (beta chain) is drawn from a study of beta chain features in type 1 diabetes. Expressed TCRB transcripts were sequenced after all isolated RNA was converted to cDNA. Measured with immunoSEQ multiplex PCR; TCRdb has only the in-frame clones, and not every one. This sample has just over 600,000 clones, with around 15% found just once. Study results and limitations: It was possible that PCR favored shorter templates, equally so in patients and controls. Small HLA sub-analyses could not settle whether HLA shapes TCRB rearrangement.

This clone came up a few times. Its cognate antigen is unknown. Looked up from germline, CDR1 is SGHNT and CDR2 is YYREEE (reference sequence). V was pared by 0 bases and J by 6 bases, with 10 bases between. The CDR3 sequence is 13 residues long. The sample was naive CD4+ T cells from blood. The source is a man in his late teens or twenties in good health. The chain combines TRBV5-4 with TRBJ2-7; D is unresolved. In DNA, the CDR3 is TGTGCCAGCAGCTTGGATGGGGTGGGCGAGCAGTACTTC. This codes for CASSLDGVGEQYF.